This T cell receptor (beta chain) comes out of a study of vaccination and CD4 T cells after COVID-19. Study in general: Either the Pfizer-BioNTech BNT162b2 or Moderna mRNA-1273 vaccine was given as two doses.

TCRdb reanalysed the PCR reads using MiXCR and keeps one entry per CDR3 protein. The repertoire holds more than 12,000 distinct CDR3 sequences, with 69% as singletons. Germline V gene data show CDR1 as LNHDA and CDR2 as SQIVND (reference sequence). This CDR3 comprises 14 residues. Trimming cost V 2 bases and J 1 base, with 9 bases left between them. This rearrangement joins TRBV19 to TRBJ2-7; the D gene is possibly TRBD2 (5 bases). This specimen was CD4+ T cells from blood, taken after SARS-CoV-2 vaccination. The sequence was collected from a human donor who had recovered from COVID-19. This CDR3 is CASSIKTGSYEQYF. CDR3 coding DNA: TGTGCCAGTAGTATAAAGACGGGATCCTACGAGCAGTACTTC.